A selection of T cell receptor beta chains follows, all from one sample in a study of human T cells and chemical hapten exposure. TCRdb processed the RACE reads anew with MiXCR; each CDR3 protein has one entry. The sample yields 90,000 to 140,000 distinct CDR3 sequences, less than 40% seen once. Sample: whole blood, taken in connection with sensitization to the hapten diphenylcyclopropenone (DPC). These receptors were collected from a man in his forties with alopecia areata. Some clones in this sample may be carry-over from other donors' samples. Each CDR3 is given with its conserved first and last residue. Fields, in order: V gene, J gene, CDR3 protein.

v_call: TRBV6-2/TRBV6-3
j_call: TRBJ2-7
cdr3_aa: CASSPLHEQYF

v_call: TRBV5-1
j_call: TRBJ2-3
cdr3_aa: CASSFGLAELDTQYF

v_call: TRBV14
j_call: TRBJ2-5
cdr3_aa: CASSQVHSQETQYF

v_call: TRBV5-1
j_call: TRBJ2-6
cdr3_aa: CASSPGTPRAYLLSGANVLTF

v_call: TRBV14
j_call: TRBJ2-5
cdr3_aa: CASSQDLGGQQYF

v_call: TRBV7-2
j_call: TRBJ2-1
cdr3_aa: CASSLELAGNEQFF

v_call: TRBV18
j_call: TRBJ2-3
cdr3_aa: CASSPPLTDTQYF

v_call: TRBV4-2
j_call: TRBJ1-1
cdr3_aa: CASSQRAGMNTEAFF

v_call: TRBV11-1
j_call: TRBJ2-2
cdr3_aa: CAAPGNTGELFF

v_call: TRBV10-3
j_call: TRBJ2-3
cdr3_aa: CAIGTGGLDTQYF

v_call: TRBV3-1
j_call: TRBJ2-1
cdr3_aa: CASSQELGPTSYEQFF

v_call: TRBV12-3/TRBV12-4
j_call: TRBJ1-1
cdr3_aa: CASSQGARHTEAFF

v_call: TRBV6-5
j_call: TRBJ2-5
cdr3_aa: CASSYGGAGELETQYF

v_call: TRBV29-1
j_call: TRBJ1-1
cdr3_aa: CTINLASNTEAFF

v_call: TRBV7-9
j_call: TRBJ2-1
cdr3_aa: CASSFIVRRAGGNDEQFF

v_call: TRBV7-9
j_call: TRBJ2-4
cdr3_aa: CASSLVAGAGNIQYF

v_call: TRBV7-2
j_call: TRBJ1-1
cdr3_aa: CASSPFRNTEAFF

v_call: TRBV6-1
j_call: TRBJ2-1
cdr3_aa: CASSITGTRVNEQFF

v_call: TRBV28
j_call: TRBJ2-4
cdr3_aa: CASSFRAAKNIQYF

v_call: TRBV9
j_call: TRBJ2-6
cdr3_aa: CASSVEIAGGPAGANVLTF

v_call: TRBV6-2/TRBV6-3
j_call: TRBJ2-3
cdr3_aa: CASRGLASTDTQYF

v_call: TRBV5-1
j_call: TRBJ2-7
cdr3_aa: CASSLGQGREEQYF

v_call: TRBV18
j_call: TRBJ1-2
cdr3_aa: CASSKNLRFGDGYTF

v_call: TRBV12-3/TRBV12-4
j_call: TRBJ1-2
cdr3_aa: CASSLDWSSYGYTF

v_call: TRBV15
j_call: TRBJ2-3
cdr3_aa: CATSRDRGDTQYF

v_call: TRBV12-3/TRBV12-4
j_call: TRBJ1-1
cdr3_aa: CASSLSPMNTEAFF

v_call: TRBV7-2
j_call: TRBJ2-3
cdr3_aa: CASSSWTRSTDTQYF

v_call: TRBV2
j_call: TRBJ2-5
cdr3_aa: CASSEERHLAQYF

v_call: TRBV6-1
j_call: TRBJ2-7
cdr3_aa: CASSEARTGIYEQYF

v_call: TRBV9
j_call: TRBJ2-1
cdr3_aa: CASSGSSGTRLNEQFF

v_call: TRBV5-5
j_call: TRBJ2-5
cdr3_aa: CASSSWTSGTQETQYF

v_call: TRBV7-2
j_call: TRBJ1-6
cdr3_aa: CASKIPNSPLHF

v_call: TRBV7-3
j_call: TRBJ1-1
cdr3_aa: CASSPPDTTEAFF

v_call: TRBV9
j_call: TRBJ2-3
cdr3_aa: CASSPSVADTQYF

v_call: TRBV5-1
j_call: TRBJ2-3
cdr3_aa: CASSGLAADTQYF

v_call: TRBV3-1
j_call: TRBJ2-2
cdr3_aa: CASSQASVNGELFF

v_call: TRBV6-5
j_call: TRBJ2-7
cdr3_aa: CAIAAGGPSDEQYF

v_call: TRBV20-1
j_call: TRBJ2-2
cdr3_aa: CSAGGQGAVGGELFF

v_call: TRBV6-2/TRBV6-3
j_call: TRBJ2-4
cdr3_aa: CASSYSRSGISIQYF

v_call: TRBV6-1
j_call: TRBJ2-7
cdr3_aa: CASRGLADYYEQYF

v_call: TRBV15
j_call: TRBJ1-6
cdr3_aa: CATSTMGGRSSYNSPLHF